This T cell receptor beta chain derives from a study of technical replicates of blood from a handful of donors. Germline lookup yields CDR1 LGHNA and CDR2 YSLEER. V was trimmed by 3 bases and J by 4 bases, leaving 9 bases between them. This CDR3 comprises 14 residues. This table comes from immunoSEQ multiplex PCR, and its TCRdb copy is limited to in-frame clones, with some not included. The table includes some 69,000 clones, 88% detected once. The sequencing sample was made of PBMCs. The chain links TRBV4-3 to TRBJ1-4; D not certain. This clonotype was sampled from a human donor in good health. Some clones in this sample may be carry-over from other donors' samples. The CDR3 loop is CASSQTLSNEKLFF. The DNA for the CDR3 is TGCGCCAGCAGCCAGACACTGAGTAATGAAAAACTGTTTTTT.